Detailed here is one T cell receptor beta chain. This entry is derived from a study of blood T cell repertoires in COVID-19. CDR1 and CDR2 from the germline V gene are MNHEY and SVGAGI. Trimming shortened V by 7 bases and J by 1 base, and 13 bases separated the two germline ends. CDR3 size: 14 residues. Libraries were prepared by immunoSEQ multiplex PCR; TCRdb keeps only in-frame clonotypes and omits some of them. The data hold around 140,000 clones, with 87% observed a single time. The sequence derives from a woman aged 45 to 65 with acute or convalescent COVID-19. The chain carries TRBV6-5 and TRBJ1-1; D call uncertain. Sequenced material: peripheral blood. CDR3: CASIRGDPNTEAFF. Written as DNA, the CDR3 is TGTGCCAGCATTCGTGGAGACCCGAACACTGAAGCTTTCTTT.